The clone carrying this TCR beta chain was observed once. Its antigen is unidentified. These data come from a study of OX40 agonist ivuxolimab in advanced cancers. Study-wide context: Ivuxolimab is a fully human IgG2 antibody that activates OX40 (CD134).

The V gene lost 6 bases and the J gene lost 2 bases, with 10 bases spanning the gap. From germline, CDR1 is MNHEY and CDR2 SVGAGI. This CDR3 has 13 residues. Measured with immunoSEQ multiplex PCR; TCRdb has only the in-frame clones, and not every one. The repertoire holds approximately 81,000 clones, with 85% to 95% as singletons. The study sampled blood at baseline, cycle 4 day 1, and cycle 7 day 1. Study outcomes and limitations: Undetermined was the antigen specificity of the expanded peripheral T cells.

The rearrangement uses TRBV6-5 and TRBJ1-2, with D possibly TRBD1 on 6 matching bases. Sample: CD4+ or CD8+ T cells sorted from blood, taken in a trial of the OX40 agonist ivuxolimab. The clonotype was recovered from an adult with an advanced solid tumor such as melanoma, head and neck, liver or kidney cancer. In nucleotides, the CDR3 is TGTGCCAGCAGCATGACAGGAAACTATGGCTACACCTTC. Its translation is CASSMTGNYGYTF.